One sample yielded the 29 T cell receptor beta chains listed below, sequenced in a study of shared clonotypes between healthy human individuals. Libraries were prepared by immunoSEQ multiplex PCR; TCRdb keeps only in-frame clonotypes and omits some of them. This table holds around 480,000 clones, 60% to 80% found once. What was sequenced was PBMCs. These receptors all stem from a woman aged 35 to 49 in good health. Some clones in this sample may be carry-over from other donors' samples.

The chain employs TRBV19 and TRBJ1-1; D gene uncertain. The germline gives CDR1 LNHDA, CDR2 SQIVND (reference sequence). The CDR3 loop spans 13 amino acids. V lost 0 bases and J 6 bases, leaving 8 bases between the germline ends. CDR3 bases: TGTGCCAGTAGTATAGAATCCAGAGCTGAAGCTTTCTTT. This codes for CASSIESRAEAFF.

The genes are TRBV9 and TRBJ1-3, with 7 bases fitting TRBD1. V lost 3 bases and J lost 3; bases outside the gene matches: 9. The CDR3 totals 16 residues. Per germline, CDR1 SGDLS and CDR2 YYNGEE. The CDR3 region is CASSERTGVGGNTIYF. DNA for the CDR3: TGTGCCAGCAGCGAACGAACAGGGGTCGGTGGAAACACCATATATTTT.

The chain joins TRBV6-9 to TRBJ2-6; D is undetermined. Germline V gives CDR1 MNHGY, CDR2 SVAAGI. V lost 6 bases to trimming and J lost 0 bases, with 9 bases between them. The CDR3 covers 15 residues. This CDR3 reads CASSWADSGANVLTF. In DNA, the CDR3 is TGTGCCAGCAGCTGGGCCGACTCTGGGGCCAACGTCCTGACTTTC.

The chain recombines TRBV25-1 with TRBJ2-1; TRBD1 matches 8 bases. From germline, CDR1 is MGHDK and CDR2 SYGVNS. V trimming: 4 bases; J trimming: 8 bases; junction bases outside the gene matches: 13. The CDR3 extends over 16 amino acids. CDR3 amino acids: CASSVKEAGGIYEQFF. The CDR3 DNA follows: TGTGCCAGCAGTGTAAAGGAGGCAGGGGGCATTTATGAGCAGTTCTTC.

The chain employs TRBV6-6 and TRBJ2-6; 8 bases line up with TRBD1. V dropped 6 bases and J dropped 11; count of bases not matched to a gene: 12. The germline V gene has CDR1 MNHNY and CDR2 SVGAGI (reference sequence). The CDR3 extends over 15 amino acids. The CDR3 here is CASSPGQGSFHVLTF. In DNA form, the CDR3 reads TGTGCCAGCAGCCCTGGACAGGGCTCTTTTCACGTCCTGACTTTC.

This clone has a handful of counts. V is TRBV5-6 and J is TRBJ2-5, with D possibly matching TRBD1 (6 bases). This CDR3 has 15 amino acids. The germline V gene encodes CDR1 SGHDT and CDR2 YYEEEE. V lost 2 bases, J lost 2 bases, and 13 bases lay in between. The CDR3 loop reads CASSFRSRGQETQYF. The CDR3 DNA sequence: TGTGCCAGCAGCTTTCGTTCCAGGGGACAAGAGACCCAGTACTTC.

This clone was seen just once. The chain joins TRBV28 to TRBJ2-3; 7 nucleotides line up with TRBD2. From germline, CDR1 is MDHEN and CDR2 SYDVKM. CDR3 length: 15 residues. J gave up 1 base and V 5 bases, and 6 bases lay outside the gene matches. In nucleotides, the CDR3 is TGTGCCAGCAGTGGGGGGGAAGGTCGCACAGATACGCAGTATTTT. It encodes CASSGGEGRTDTQYF.

This chain connects TRBV28 to TRBJ2-2; tentatively, D is TRBD2 (5 bases). The CDR3 covers 16 residues. CDR1 MDHEN and CDR2 SYDVKM come from the germline V gene. V was shortened by 3 bases and J by 2 bases, with 13 bases between the two germline ends. The CDR3, as DNA: TGTGCCAGCAGTTTTCAGGAAGCGGCTAACACCGGGGAGCTGTTTTTT. It is translated as CASSFQEAANTGELFF. The whole variable domain, remainder taken from reference TRBV28 and TRBJ2-2, is DVKVTQSSRYLVKRTGEKVFLECVQDMDHENMFWYRQDPGLGLRLIYFSYDVKMKEKGDIPEGYSVSREKKERFSLILESASTNQTSMYLCASSFQEAANTGELFFGEGSRLTVL.

This rearrangement joins TRBV10-3 to TRBJ1-4; no reliable D call. Trimming removed 0 bases from V and 4 bases from J, with 6 bases in between. The germline V gene encodes CDR1 ENHRY and CDR2 SYGVKD. The CDR3 runs to 14 residues. CDR3 residues: CAISESDGNEKLFF. The CDR3 nucleotides are TGTGCCATCAGTGAGTCGGATGGTAATGAAAAACTGTTTTTT.

CDR3 DNA: TGCGCCAGCAGCGCAAGGGGTTGGGGCACTGAAGCTTTCTTT. It yields the protein CASSARGWGTEAFF. The chain links TRBV5-1 to TRBJ1-1; TRBD1 is a possible D gene (5 bases). V was trimmed by 4 bases and J by 4 bases, leaving 14 bases between them. Germline CDR1 is SGHRS and CDR2 is YFSETQ. The CDR3 totals 14 residues.

The chain combines TRBV7-6 with TRBJ2-3, with 12 nucleotides matching TRBD2. This CDR3 spans 16 amino acids. V dropped 5 bases and J dropped 0; count of bases not matched to a gene: 3. Germline loops: CDR1 SGHVS, CDR2 FNYEAQ. CDR3 nucleotide sequence: TGTGCCAGCAGCCGGACTAGCGGGGCTAGCACAGATACGCAGTATTTT. It specifies CASSRTSGASTDTQYF.

The chain carries TRBV27 and TRBJ2-5, with 9 bases that match TRBD2. This CDR3 has 16 amino acids. Unmatched junction bases numbered 8, after V lost 5 bases and J lost 1 base. The germline V gene encodes CDR1 MNHEY and CDR2 SMNVEV (reference sequence). Here the CDR3 reads CASSHHSGSAQETQYF. The DNA of the CDR3 is TGTGCCAGCAGTCACCATAGCGGGAGCGCCCAAGAGACCCAGTACTTC.

The rearrangement joins TRBV27 to TRBJ2-5; no firm D call. V lost 7 bases and J lost 5, with 17 bases in between. Germline V gene lookup returns CDR1 MNHEY and CDR2 SMNVEV (reference sequence). This CDR3 spans 14 amino acids. The CDR3 DNA reads as TGTGCCAGCAAATACACAGCCGGTGGGGAGACCCAGTACTTC. It translates to CASKYTAGGETQYF.

The chain couples TRBV2 to TRBJ2-5; 9 nucleotides agree with TRBD1. CDR3 size: 13 residues. CDR1 and CDR2 from the germline V gene are SNHLY and FYNNEI. Unmatched junction bases numbered 5, after V lost 6 bases and J lost 6 bases. The CDR3 spells CASRGQGSKTQYF. The DNA of the CDR3 is TGTGCCAGCAGAGGACAGGGGTCGAAGACCCAGTACTTC.

The rearrangement joins TRBV10-3 to TRBJ2-1; a possible D gene is TRBD2 (6 bases). V lost 10 bases and J lost 8, with 27 bases in between. CDR3 size: 16 residues. In germline, CDR1 is ENHRY, CDR2 SYGVKD. This CDR3 reads CATLNRGGIKSHEQFF. The CDR3 coding sequence is TGTGCCACCCTGAATAGGGGCGGGATCAAGTCCCATGAGCAGTTCTTC.

The chain employs TRBV7-3 and TRBJ2-5; TRBD1 agrees at 7 bases. There are 15 residues in the CDR3. Germline V gene lookup returns CDR1 SGHTA and CDR2 FQGTGA. Trimming removed 5 bases from V and 2 bases from J; junction bases left unmatched: 8. CDR3 sequence: CASSTGTVRQETQYF. The CDR3 DNA sequence: TGTGCCAGCAGCACCGGGACAGTCCGGCAAGAGACCCAGTACTTC.

CDR3 region: CSVGVSSYEQYF. In DNA form, the CDR3 reads TGCAGCGTTGGCGTCTCCTCCTACGAGCAGTACTTC. J is TRBJ2-5 and V is TRBV29-1; D remains ambiguous. The DNA matches TRBJ2-7 better at its end, which makes the J call doubtful. The CDR3 extends over 12 amino acids. Germline V CDR1 and CDR2: SQVTM, ANQGSEA.

Written as DNA, the CDR3 is TGTGCCAGCAGGGCAGGACTAGCGGGTTTGATTACCGGGGAGCTGTTTTTT. Protein sequence: CASRAGLAGLITGELFF. The chain uses TRBV5-4 and TRBJ2-2, with 11 bases that match TRBD2. Germline CDR1 and CDR2: SGHNT and YYREEE (reference sequence). The CDR3 length is 17 residues. The junction had 11 bases not matched to a gene; V was cut back by 5 bases and J by 5 bases.

This clone was found a few times. At the DNA level, this CDR3 is encoded by other sequences in the same sample as well. The rearrangement links TRBV15 to TRBJ2-7; D remains ambiguous. The V end was cut by 0 bases, the J end by 3 bases, with 6 bases between. Per the germline V gene, CDR1 is LNHNV and CDR2 is YYDKDF (reference sequence). The CDR3 contains 13 residues. The CDR3 DNA reads as TGTGCCACCAGCAGAGATCACGGCTACGAGCAGTACTTC. Translating it yields CATSRDHGYEQYF.

Of note for this clone: At one end the junction does not follow the germline gene, possibly because of a read error. The chain carries TRBV7-9 and TRBJ1-2; possibly TRBD1 for D (5 bases). Looked up from germline, CDR1 is SEHNR and CDR2 is FQNEAQ (reference sequence). This CDR3 region has 17 residues. CDR3 region: CASSHIPTGVMGYGYTF. The CDR3 bases are TGCGCCAGCAGCCACATCCCGACGGGGGTCATGGGGTATGGCTACACCTTC.

The chain couples TRBV5-4 to TRBJ2-7; D gene uncertain. The CDR3 is 13 amino acids. Trimming pared 0 bases from V and 0 bases from J, leaving 4 bases between. Germline loops: CDR1 SGHNT, CDR2 YYREEE (reference sequence). CDR3 residues: CASSLDFSYEQYF. Here the CDR3 DNA reads TGTGCCAGCAGCTTGGACTTCTCCTACGAGCAGTACTTC.

The rearrangement links TRBV6-1 to TRBJ1-3; 7 nucleotides agree with TRBD1. This CDR3 spans 14 amino acids. Germline V CDR1 and CDR2: MNHNS, SASEGT. V lost 6 bases to trimming and J lost 4 bases; unmatched junction nucleotides: 6. This chain's CDR3 is CASSAGTEGNTIYF. DNA of the CDR3: TGTGCCAGCAGCGCCGGGACAGAGGGAAACACCATATATTTT.

The CDR3 DNA follows: TGTGCCAGCAGCAAAGCCGGCCAGGGGGCTTACGAGCAGTACTTC. Amino acid sequence: CASSKAGQGAYEQYF. The rearrangement joins TRBV21-1 to TRBJ2-7; the table's D call of TRBD1 was not tested on the DNA. TRBV21-1 is shown as a pseudogene. CDR3 length equals 15 residues.

This chain uses TRBV7-2 with TRBJ2-3; TRBD2 matches 7 bases. Per germline, CDR1 SGHTA and CDR2 FQGNSA. The CDR3 extends over 15 amino acids. V was clipped by 4 bases and J by 2 bases; unmatched bases: 6. CDR3 amino acids: CASSSSGAFTDTQYF. CDR3 coding DNA: TGTGCCAGCAGCTCTAGCGGAGCTTTCACAGATACGCAGTATTTT.

The chain recombines TRBV25-1 with TRBJ2-7; 7 bases fit TRBD2. The CDR3 totals 14 residues. Germline trimming cut 5 bases from V and 4 bases from J; bases unmatched to any gene: 8. The germline gives CDR1 MGHDK, CDR2 SYGVNS. CDR3 in DNA: TGTGCCAGCAGTATCGGCGGGAGCTCGTACGAGCAGTACTTC. Its translation: CASSIGGSSYEQYF.

This clone was seen more than once but under ten times. The V call is TRBV27, the J call TRBJ2-1; D is uncertain. From germline, CDR1 is MNHEY and CDR2 SMNVEV (reference sequence). The CDR3 has 14 amino acids. Trimming took off 3 bases at V and 5 bases at J, with 11 bases between the two ends. CDR3 amino acids: CASSFSDGNNEQFF. The CDR3 bases are TGTGCCAGCAGTTTTTCGGACGGAAACAATGAGCAGTTCTTC.

The chain has TRBV29-1 and TRBJ2-6, with 7 bases aligning to TRBD1. V was pared by 6 bases and J by 0 bases, with 2 bases of the junction left unmatched. From germline, CDR1 is SQVTM and CDR2 ANQGSEA. The CDR3 has 14 residues. CDR3 sequence: CSVRDSSGANVLTF. The CDR3 DNA reads as TGCAGCGTCAGGGACAGCTCTGGGGCCAACGTCCTGACTTTC.

V is TRBV28 and J is TRBJ2-1; D perhaps matches TRBD2 (6 bases). CDR3 size: 17 residues. Germline CDR1 reads MDHEN; CDR2 reads SYDVKM. V was shortened by 6 bases and J by 5 bases, with 23 bases between the two germline ends. CDR3 region: CASSPSGAGRKDNEQFF. DNA for the CDR3: TGTGCCAGCAGCCCATCCGGCGCGGGACGTAAAGACAATGAGCAGTTCTTC.

The chain couples TRBV6-6 to TRBJ2-1; D unclear. Trimming shortened V by 4 bases and J by 4 bases, and 8 bases separated the two germline ends. This CDR3 spans 13 amino acids. Germline V gene lookup returns CDR1 MNHNY and CDR2 SVGAGI (reference sequence). CDR3 sequence: CASSLDAYNEQFF. The CDR3 DNA sequence: TGTGCCAGCAGTTTGGACGCTTACAATGAGCAGTTCTTC.